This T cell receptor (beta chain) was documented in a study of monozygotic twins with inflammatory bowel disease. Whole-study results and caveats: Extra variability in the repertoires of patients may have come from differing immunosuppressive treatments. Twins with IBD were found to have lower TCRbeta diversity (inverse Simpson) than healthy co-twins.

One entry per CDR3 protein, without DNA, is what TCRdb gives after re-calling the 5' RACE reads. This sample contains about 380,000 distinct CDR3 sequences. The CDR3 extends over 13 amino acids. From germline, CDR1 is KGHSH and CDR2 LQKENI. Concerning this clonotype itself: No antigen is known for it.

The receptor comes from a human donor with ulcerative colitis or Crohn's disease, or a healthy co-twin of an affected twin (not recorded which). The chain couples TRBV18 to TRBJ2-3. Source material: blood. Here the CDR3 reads CASSQGWTDTQYF.